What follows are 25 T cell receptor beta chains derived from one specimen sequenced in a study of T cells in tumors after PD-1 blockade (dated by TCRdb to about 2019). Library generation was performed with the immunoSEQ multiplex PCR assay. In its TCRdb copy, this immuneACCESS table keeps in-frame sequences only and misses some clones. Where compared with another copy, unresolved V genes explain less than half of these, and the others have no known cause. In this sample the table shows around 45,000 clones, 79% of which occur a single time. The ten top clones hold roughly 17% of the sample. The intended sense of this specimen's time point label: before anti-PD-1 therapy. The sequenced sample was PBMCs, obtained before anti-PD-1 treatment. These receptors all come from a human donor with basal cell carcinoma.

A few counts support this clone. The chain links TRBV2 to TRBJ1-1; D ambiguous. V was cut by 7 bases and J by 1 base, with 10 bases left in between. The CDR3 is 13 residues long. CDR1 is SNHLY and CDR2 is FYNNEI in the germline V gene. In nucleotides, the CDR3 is TGTGCCAGCACTATACTGGGGAACACTGAAGCTTTCTTT. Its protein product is CASTILGNTEAFF. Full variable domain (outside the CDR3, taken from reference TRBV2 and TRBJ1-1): EPEVTQTPSHQVTQMGQEVILRCVPISNHLYFYWYRQILGQKVEFLVSFYNNEISEKSEIFDDQFSVERPDGSNFTLKIRSTKLEDSAMYFCASTILGNTEAFFGQGTRLTVV.

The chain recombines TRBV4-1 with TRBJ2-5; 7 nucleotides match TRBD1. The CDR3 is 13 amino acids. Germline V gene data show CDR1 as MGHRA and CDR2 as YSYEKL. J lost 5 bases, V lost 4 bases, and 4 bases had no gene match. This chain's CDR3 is CASSRYRGETQYF. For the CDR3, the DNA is TGCGCCAGCAGCCGATACAGGGGTGAGACCCAGTACTTC.

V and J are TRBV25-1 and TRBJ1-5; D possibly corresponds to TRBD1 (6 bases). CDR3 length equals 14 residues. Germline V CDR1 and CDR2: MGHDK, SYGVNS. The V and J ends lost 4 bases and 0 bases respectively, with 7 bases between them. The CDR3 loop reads CASSVTGSNQPQHF. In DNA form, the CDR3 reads TGTGCCAGCAGTGTGACAGGTAGCAATCAGCCCCAGCATTTT. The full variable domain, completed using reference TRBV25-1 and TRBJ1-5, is EADIYQTPRYLVIGTGKKITLECSQTMGHDKMYWYQQDPGMELHLIHYSYGVNSTEKGDLSSESTVSRIRTEHFPLTLESARPSHTSQYLCASSVTGSNQPQHFGDGTRLSIL.

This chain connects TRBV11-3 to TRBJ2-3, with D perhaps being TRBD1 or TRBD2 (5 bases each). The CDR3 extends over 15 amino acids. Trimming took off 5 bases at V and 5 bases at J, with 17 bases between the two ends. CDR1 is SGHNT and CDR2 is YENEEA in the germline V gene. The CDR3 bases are TGTGCCAGCAGCCCGGGGCGTACCCGGGGAGATACGCAGTATTTT. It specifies CASSPGRTRGDTQYF.

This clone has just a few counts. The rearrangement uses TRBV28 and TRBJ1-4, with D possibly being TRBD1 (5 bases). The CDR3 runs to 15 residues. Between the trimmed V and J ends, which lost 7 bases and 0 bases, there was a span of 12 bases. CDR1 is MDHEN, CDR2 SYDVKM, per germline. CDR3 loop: CASNQGTATNEKLFF. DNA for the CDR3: TGTGCCAGCAATCAGGGCACTGCAACTAATGAAAAACTGTTTTTT.

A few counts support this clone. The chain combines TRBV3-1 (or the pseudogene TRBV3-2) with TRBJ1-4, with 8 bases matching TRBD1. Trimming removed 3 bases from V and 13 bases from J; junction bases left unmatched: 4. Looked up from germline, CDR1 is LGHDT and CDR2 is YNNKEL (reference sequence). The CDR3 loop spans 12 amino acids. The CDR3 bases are TGTGCCAGCAGCCACCGGACAGGGCCACTGTTTTTT. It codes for CASSHRTGPLFF.

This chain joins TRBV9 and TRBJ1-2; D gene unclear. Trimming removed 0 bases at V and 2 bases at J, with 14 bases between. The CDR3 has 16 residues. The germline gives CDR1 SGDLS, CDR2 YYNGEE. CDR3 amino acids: CASSVDEGVKNYGYTF. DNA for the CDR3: TGTGCCAGCAGCGTAGACGAGGGAGTTAAGAACTATGGCTACACCTTC.

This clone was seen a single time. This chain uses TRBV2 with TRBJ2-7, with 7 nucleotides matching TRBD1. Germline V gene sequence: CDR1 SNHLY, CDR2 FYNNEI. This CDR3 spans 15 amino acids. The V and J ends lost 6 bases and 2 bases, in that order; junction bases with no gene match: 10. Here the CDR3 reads CASRRTGVFTYEQYF. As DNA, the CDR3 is TGTGCCAGCAGGAGGACAGGCGTTTTTACCTACGAGCAGTACTTC. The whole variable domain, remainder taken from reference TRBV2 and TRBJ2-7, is EPEVTQTPSHQVTQMGQEVILRCVPISNHLYFYWYRQILGQKVEFLVSFYNNEISEKSEIFDDQFSVERPDGSNFTLKIRSTKLEDSAMYFCASRRTGVFTYEQYFGPGTRLTVT.

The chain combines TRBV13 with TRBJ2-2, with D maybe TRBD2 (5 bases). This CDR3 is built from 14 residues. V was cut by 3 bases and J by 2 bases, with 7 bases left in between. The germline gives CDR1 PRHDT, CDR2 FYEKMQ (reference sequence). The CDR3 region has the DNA TGTGCCAGCAGCTTGGAGGCAAACACCGGGGAGCTGTTTTTT. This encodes CASSLEANTGELFF. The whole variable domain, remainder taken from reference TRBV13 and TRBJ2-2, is AAGVIQSPRHLIKEKRETATLKCYPIPRHDTVYWYQQGPGQDPQFLISFYEKMQSDKGSIPDRFSAQQFSDYHSELNMSSLELGDSALYFCASSLEANTGELFFGEGSRLTVL.

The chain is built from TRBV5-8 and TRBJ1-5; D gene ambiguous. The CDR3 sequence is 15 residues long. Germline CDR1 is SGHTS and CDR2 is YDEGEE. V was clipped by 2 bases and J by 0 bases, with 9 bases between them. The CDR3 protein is CASSFGDYSNQPQHF. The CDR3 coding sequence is TGTGCCAGCAGCTTCGGAGATTATAGCAATCAGCCCCAGCATTTT.

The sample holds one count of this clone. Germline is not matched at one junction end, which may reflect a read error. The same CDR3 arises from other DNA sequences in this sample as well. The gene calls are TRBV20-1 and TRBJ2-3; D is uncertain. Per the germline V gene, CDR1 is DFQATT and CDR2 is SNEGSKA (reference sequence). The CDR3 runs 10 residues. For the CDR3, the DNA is TGCAGTGCTAGGAGAGATACACAGTATTTT. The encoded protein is CSARRDTQYF.

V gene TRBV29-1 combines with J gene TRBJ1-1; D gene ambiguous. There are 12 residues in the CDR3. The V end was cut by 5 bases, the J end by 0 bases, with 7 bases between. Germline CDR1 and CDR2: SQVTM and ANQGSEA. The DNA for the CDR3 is TGCAGCGTTAGGGTTTTGAACACTGAAGCTTTCTTT. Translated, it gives CSVRVLNTEAFF. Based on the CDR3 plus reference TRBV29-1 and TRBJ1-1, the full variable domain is SAVISQKPSRDICQRGTSLTIQCQVDSQVTMMFWYRQQPGQSLTLIATANQGSEATYESGFVIDKFPISRPNLTFSTLTVSNMSPEDSSIYLCSVRVLNTEAFFGQGTRLTVV.

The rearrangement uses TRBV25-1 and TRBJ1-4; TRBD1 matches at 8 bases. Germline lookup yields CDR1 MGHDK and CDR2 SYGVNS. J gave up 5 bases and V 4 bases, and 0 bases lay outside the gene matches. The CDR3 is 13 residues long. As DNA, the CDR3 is TGTGCCAGCAGTGGGGACAGGAATGAAAAACTGTTTTTT. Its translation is CASSGDRNEKLFF.

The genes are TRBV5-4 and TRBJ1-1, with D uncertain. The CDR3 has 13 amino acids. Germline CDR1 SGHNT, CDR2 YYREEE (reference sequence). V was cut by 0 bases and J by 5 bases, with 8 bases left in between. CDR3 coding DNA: TGTGCCAGCAGCTTGGATAGGCTTACTGAAGCTTTCTTT. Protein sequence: CASSLDRLTEAFF.

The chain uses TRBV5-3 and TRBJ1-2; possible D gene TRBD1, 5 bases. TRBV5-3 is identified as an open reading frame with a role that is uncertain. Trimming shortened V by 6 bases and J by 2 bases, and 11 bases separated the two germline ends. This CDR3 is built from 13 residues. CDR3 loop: CARNDDRNYGYTF. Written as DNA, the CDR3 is TGTGCCAGAAACGATGACAGAAACTATGGCTACACCTTC.

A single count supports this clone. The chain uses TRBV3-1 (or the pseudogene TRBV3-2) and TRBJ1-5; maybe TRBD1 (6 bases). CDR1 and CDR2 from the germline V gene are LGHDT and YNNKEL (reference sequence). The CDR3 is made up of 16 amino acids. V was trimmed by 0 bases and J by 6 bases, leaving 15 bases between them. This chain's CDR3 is CASSQDLARGGQPQHF. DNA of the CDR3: TGTGCCAGCAGCCAAGATCTTGCCAGGGGTGGTCAGCCCCAGCATTTT.

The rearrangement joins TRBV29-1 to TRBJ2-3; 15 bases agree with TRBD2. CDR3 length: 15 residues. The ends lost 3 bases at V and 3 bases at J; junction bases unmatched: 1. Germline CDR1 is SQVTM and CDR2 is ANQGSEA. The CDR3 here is CSVDGTSGGTDTQYF. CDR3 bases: TGCAGCGTTGATGGGACTAGCGGGGGGACAGATACGCAGTATTTT.

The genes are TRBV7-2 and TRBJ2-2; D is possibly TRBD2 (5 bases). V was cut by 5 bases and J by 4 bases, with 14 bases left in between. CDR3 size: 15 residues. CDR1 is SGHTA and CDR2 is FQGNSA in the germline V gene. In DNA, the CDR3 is TGTGCCAGCAGCCTCAGCCGGGGTCTCACCGGGGAGCTGTTTTTT. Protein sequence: CASSLSRGLTGELFF. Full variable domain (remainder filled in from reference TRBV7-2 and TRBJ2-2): GAGVSQSPSNKVTEKGKDVELRCDPISGHTALYWYRQSLGQGLEFLIYFQGNSAPDKSGLPSDRFSAERTGGSVSTLTIQRTQQEDSAVYLCASSLSRGLTGELFFGEGSRLTVL.

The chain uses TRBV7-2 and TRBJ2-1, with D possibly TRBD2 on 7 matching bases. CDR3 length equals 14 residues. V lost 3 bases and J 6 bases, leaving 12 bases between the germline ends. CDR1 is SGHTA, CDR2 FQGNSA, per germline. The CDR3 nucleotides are TGTGCCAGCAGCTTCGGCGGGGGCGGCAATGAGCAGTTCTTC. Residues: CASSFGGGGNEQFF.

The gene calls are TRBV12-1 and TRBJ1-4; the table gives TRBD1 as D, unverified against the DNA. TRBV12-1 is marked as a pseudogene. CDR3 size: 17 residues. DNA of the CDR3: TGTGCCAGCAGCTTTAGGACAGGGGGCTCGACTAATGAAAAACTGTTTTTT. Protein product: CASSFRTGGSTNEKLFF.

The CDR3 region is CASSLQYNEQFF. Written as DNA, the CDR3 is TGTGCCAGCAGCCTTCAGTACAATGAGCAGTTCTTC. The rearrangement links TRBV3-1 (or the pseudogene TRBV3-2) to TRBJ2-1; D call uncertain. Trimming took 4 bases from V and 4 from J, leaving 5 bases between them. There are 12 residues in the CDR3. CDR1 is LGHDT and CDR2 is YNNKEL in the germline V gene (reference sequence).

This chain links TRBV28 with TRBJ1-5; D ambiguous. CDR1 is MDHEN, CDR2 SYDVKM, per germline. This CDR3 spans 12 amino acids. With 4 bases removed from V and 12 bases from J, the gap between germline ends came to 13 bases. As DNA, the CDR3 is TGTGCCAGCAGTTCGGCTGAAAACCACCAGCATTTT. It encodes CASSSAENHQHF.

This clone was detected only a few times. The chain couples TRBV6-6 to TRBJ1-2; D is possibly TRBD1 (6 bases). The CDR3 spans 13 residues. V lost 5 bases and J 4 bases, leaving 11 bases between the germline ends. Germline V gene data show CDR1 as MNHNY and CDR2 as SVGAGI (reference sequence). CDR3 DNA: TGTGCCAGCAGTCCGGGACAAGCCTATGGCTACACCTTC. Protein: CASSPGQAYGYTF.

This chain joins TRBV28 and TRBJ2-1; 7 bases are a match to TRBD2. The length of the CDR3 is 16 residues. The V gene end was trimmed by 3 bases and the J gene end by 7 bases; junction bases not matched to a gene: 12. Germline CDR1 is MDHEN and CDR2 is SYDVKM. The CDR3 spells CASSLVVAGGNNEQFF. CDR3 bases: TGTGCCAGCAGTTTGGTCGTAGCGGGCGGTAATAATGAGCAGTTCTTC.

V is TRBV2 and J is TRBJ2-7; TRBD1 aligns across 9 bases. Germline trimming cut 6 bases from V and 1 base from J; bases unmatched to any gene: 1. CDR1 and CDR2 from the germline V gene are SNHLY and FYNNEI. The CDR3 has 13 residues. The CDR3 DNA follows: TGTGCCAGCAGGGACAGGGGTTCCTACGAGCAGTACTTC. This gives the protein CASRDRGSYEQYF.